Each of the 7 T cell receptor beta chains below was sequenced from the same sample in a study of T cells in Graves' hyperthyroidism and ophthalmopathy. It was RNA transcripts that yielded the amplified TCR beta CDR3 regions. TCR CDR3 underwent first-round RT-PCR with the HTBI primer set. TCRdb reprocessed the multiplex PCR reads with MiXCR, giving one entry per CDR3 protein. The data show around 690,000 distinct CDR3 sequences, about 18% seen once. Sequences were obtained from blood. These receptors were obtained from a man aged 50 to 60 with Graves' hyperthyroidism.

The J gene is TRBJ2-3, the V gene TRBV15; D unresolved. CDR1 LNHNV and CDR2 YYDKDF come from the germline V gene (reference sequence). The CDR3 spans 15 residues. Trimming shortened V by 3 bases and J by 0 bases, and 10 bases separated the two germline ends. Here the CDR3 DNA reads TGTGCCACCAGCAGGCCTGATGTTAGCACAGATACGCAGTATTTT. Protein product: CATSRPDVSTDTQYF.

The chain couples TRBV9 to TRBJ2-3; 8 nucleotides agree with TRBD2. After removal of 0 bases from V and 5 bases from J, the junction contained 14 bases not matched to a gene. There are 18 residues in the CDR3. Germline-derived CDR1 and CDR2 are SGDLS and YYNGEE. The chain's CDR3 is CASSVERGAGEGIDTQYF. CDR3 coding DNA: TGTGCCAGCAGCGTAGAGCGAGGAGCGGGAGAAGGGATAGATACGCAGTATTTT. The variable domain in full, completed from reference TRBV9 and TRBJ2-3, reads DSGVTQTPKHLITATGQRVTLRCSPRSGDLSVYWYQQSLDQGLQFLIQYYNGEERAKGNILERFSAQQFPDLHSELNLSSLELGDSALYFCASSVERGAGEGIDTQYFGPGTRLTVL.

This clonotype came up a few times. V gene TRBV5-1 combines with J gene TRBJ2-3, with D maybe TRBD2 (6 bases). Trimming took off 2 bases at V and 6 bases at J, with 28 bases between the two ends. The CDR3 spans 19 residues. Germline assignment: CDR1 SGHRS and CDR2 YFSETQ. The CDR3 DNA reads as TGCGCCAGCAGCTTCATATTAGCGGCGAGAGTAGTTAATCTGGATACGCAGTATTTT. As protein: CASSFILAARVVNLDTQYF.

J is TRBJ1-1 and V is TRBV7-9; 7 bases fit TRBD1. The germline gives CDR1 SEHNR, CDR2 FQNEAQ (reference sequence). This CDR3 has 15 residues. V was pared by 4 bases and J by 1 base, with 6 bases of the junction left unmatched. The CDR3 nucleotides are TGTGCCAGCAGCTCCCATACAGGGGAGAACACTGAAGCTTTCTTT. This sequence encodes CASSSHTGENTEAFF.

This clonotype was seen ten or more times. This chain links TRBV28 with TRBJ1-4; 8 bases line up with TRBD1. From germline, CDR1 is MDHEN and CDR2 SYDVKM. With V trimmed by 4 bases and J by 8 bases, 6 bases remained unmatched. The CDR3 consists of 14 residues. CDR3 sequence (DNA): TGTGCCAGCAGTTCCAGGACAGGGCTCGAAAAACTGTTTTTT. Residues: CASSSRTGLEKLFF.

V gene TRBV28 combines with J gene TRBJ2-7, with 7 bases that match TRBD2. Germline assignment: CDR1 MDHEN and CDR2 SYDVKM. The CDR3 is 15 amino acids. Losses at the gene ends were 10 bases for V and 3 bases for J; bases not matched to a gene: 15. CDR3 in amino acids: CATTKGLADLYEQYF. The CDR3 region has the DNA TGTGCCACCACAAAAGGGCTAGCGGACCTCTACGAGCAGTACTTC.

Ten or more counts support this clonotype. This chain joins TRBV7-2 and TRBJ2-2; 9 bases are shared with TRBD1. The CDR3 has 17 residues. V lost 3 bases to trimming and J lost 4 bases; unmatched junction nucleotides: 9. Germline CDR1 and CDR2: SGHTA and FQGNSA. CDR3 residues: CASSFDRGTRITGELFF. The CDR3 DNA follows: TGTGCCAGCAGCTTCGACAGGGGGACCAGAATCACCGGGGAGCTGTTTTTT.